The 21 T cell receptor beta chains presented below share a single source sample, sequenced in a study of blood T cells in healthy people across ages. Primed by a sample-barcoded 5' primer and a J-beta primer mix, a second PCR proceeded for roughly 7 to 11 cycles. TCRdb ran MiXCR on the 5' RACE reads and lists one entry per CDR3 protein. Of 1 million or so distinct CDR3 sequences listed, under 55% were seen once; the top ten hold 18%. The sequencing sample was made of blood. The receptors stem from a woman aged 55 to 70 in good health.

The chain couples TRBV7-9 to TRBJ2-5; possibly TRBD1 for D (6 bases). CDR1 and CDR2 (germline): SEHNR, FQNEAQ (reference sequence). This CDR3 spans 14 amino acids. Trimming shortened V by 5 bases and J by 1 base, and 11 bases separated the two germline ends. This CDR3 is CASSPGTRQETQYF. CDR3 nucleotide sequence: TGTGCCAGCAGCCCCGGGACACGCCAAGAGACCCAGTACTTC.

CDR3 sequence reads: CASGWSRDLRQETQYF. The CDR3 bases are TGTGCCAGCGGGTGGAGCAGGGACCTTAGACAAGAGACCCAGTACTTC. This rearrangement joins TRBV6-5 to TRBJ2-5; either TRBD1 or TRBD2 may fit D (5 bases each). The CDR3 has 16 residues. Per the germline V gene, CDR1 is MNHEY and CDR2 is SVGAGI. V dropped 8 bases and J dropped 2 bases, with 21 bases sitting between them.

V is TRBV20-1 and J is TRBJ2-7; 13 positions match TRBD2. The CDR3 spans 15 residues. V lost 2 bases, J lost 4 bases, and 5 bases stayed unmatched. CDR1 and CDR2 (germline): DFQATT, SNEGSKA (reference sequence). For the CDR3, the DNA is TGCAGTGCTAGACTTGGGACTAGCGGGAAGTACGAGCAGTACTTC. Amino acid sequence: CSARLGTSGKYEQYF.

This clonotype has just a few counts. This chain uses TRBV29-1 with TRBJ2-1; D unresolved. Deletions cut 8 bases from V and 12 bases from J, with 17 bases between. This CDR3 has 11 residues. Germline-derived CDR1 and CDR2 are SQVTM and ANQGSEA. The CDR3 DNA follows: TGCAGCTGTACAGCGTCTAAGGGGCAGTTCTTC. It specifies CSCTASKGQFF.

This clonotype was detected only once. Since a much larger clone is just one base distant, this may be a read error. This chain links TRBV29-1 with TRBJ2-5; D ambiguous. Germline V gene lookup returns CDR1 SQVTM and CDR2 ANQGSEA. The CDR3 extends over 14 amino acids. V was clipped by 2 bases and J by 4 bases, with 14 bases between them. CDR3 in amino acids: CSVEMGSRRETQYF. The CDR3, as DNA: TGCAGCGTTGAAATGGGTAGCAGAAGAGAGACCCAGTACTTC.

This clonotype was observed a handful of times. This chain connects TRBV2 to TRBJ1-4; a weak D match, TRBD1 (5 bases). V lost 7 bases and J 9 bases, leaving 18 bases between the germline ends. CDR1 and CDR2 (germline): SNHLY, FYNNEI. The CDR3 is 14 amino acids. This chain's CDR3 is CASTVKRGGQKLFF. CDR3 sequence (DNA): TGTGCCAGCACCGTAAAAAGGGGCGGGCAAAAACTGTTTTTT.

This clonotype was counted many times. This chain links TRBV5-1 with TRBJ2-7, with D unclear. Germline assignment: CDR1 SGHRS and CDR2 YFSETQ. Trimming removed 2 bases from V and 0 bases from J, with 12 bases in between. The CDR3 has 15 residues. As DNA, the CDR3 is TGCGCCAGCAGCTTCGAGACACCGAGCTCCTACGAGCAGTACTTC. Its translation: CASSFETPSSYEQYF.

The chain employs TRBV29-1 and TRBJ2-1, with D perhaps matching TRBD2 (6 bases). Near its end, the DNA agrees better with TRBJ2-7, so the J call may be wrong. Per the germline V gene, CDR1 is SQVTM and CDR2 is ANQGSEA. There are 14 residues in the CDR3. Here the CDR3 reads CSVGRPTSYNEQYF. The CDR3 DNA sequence: TGCAGCGTAGGGAGGCCGACCTCCTACAATGAGCAGTACTTC.

This clonotype showed up just once. This sequence joins TRBV24-1 and TRBJ2-7; TRBD2 matches 8 bases. The J call may be faulty, since TRBJ2-5 better matches the DNA end. Per the germline V gene, CDR1 is KGHDR and CDR2 is SFDVKD. The CDR3 extends over 17 amino acids. The CDR3 DNA follows: TGTGCCACCAGTGACCCCACGGGTGCGGGAGGAGGAGAGACCCAGTACTTC. It specifies CATSDPTGAGGGETQYF.

This chain connects TRBV6-4 to TRBJ2-5; the D gene could be TRBD1 or TRBD2 (5 bases each). The CDR3 runs to 15 residues. Germline assignment: CDR1 MRHNA and CDR2 SNTAGT. V lost 5 bases, J lost 5 bases, and 18 bases lay in between. The CDR3 DNA follows: TGTGCCAGCAGTCACGGGGCAGCTAGACGGGAGACCCAGTACTTC. It translates to CASSHGAARRETQYF.

This chain connects TRBV7-6 to TRBJ2-2; TRBD2 might be the D (5 bases). V lost 2 bases, J lost 1 base, and 20 bases lay in between. The CDR3 consists of 19 residues. Per the germline V gene, CDR1 is SGHVS and CDR2 is FNYEAQ. This CDR3 is CASSLLPGSRRENTGELFF. The DNA for the CDR3 is TGTGCCAGCAGCTTATTGCCAGGATCGCGACGGGAGAACACCGGGGAGCTGTTTTTT.

This clonotype was detected a few times. The rearrangement links TRBV20-1 to TRBJ2-7; D not certain. The germline gives CDR1 DFQATT, CDR2 SNEGSKA (reference sequence). With 0 bases removed from V and 1 base from J, the gap between germline ends came to 13 bases. This CDR3 comprises 15 residues. CDR3 residues: CSARDPRTSSYEQYF. Written as DNA, the CDR3 is TGCAGTGCTAGAGACCCTCGGACCTCTTCCTACGAGCAGTACTTC.

The rearrangement uses TRBV27 and TRBJ2-7; 10 nucleotides match TRBD2. Germline assignment: CDR1 MNHEY and CDR2 SMNVEV (reference sequence). The V segment lost 5 bases and the J segment 2 bases; nucleotides outside the gene matches: 6. The CDR3 has 15 amino acids. The CDR3 region has the DNA TGTGCCAGCAGTCCGCTAGCGGGAGCCCCCTACGAGCAGTACTTC. It specifies CASSPLAGAPYEQYF.

The CDR3 sequence is CASSQKSGPQFGNEQFF. The CDR3 bases are TGCGCCAGCAGCCAGAAGAGCGGACCCCAGTTTGGCAATGAGCAGTTCTTC. The chain links TRBV5-1 to TRBJ2-1; tentative D call: TRBD2 (5 bases). The ends were cut back, 4 bases at V and 6 bases at J, with 23 bases in the middle. The germline CDR1 and CDR2 sequences are SGHRS and YFSETQ. This CDR3 contains 17 residues.

The sample holds many counts of this clonotype. This chain joins TRBV29-1 and TRBJ2-7; D not resolved. Germline CDR1 is SQVTM and CDR2 is ANQGSEA. The CDR3 totals 10 residues. Deletions cut 4 bases from V and 6 bases from J, with 7 bases between. The CDR3 DNA reads TGCAGCGTTGGGACCGGCGAGCAGTACTTC. Its translation is CSVGTGEQYF.

The J gene is TRBJ2-5, the V gene TRBV29-1, with 8 bases fitting TRBD1. The CDR3 has 14 residues. V lost 7 bases and J lost 11; bases outside the gene matches: 18. CDR1 is SQVTM and CDR2 is ANQGSEA in the germline V gene. DNA of the CDR3: TGCAGCGCCGAGGACAGGGCGTACTACAATGAGCAGTACTTC. It codes for CSAEDRAYYNEQYF.

The rearrangement joins TRBV2 to TRBJ2-1, with 10 bases fitting TRBD2. The CDR3 runs 15 residues. The trim removed 6 bases at V and 3 bases at J, leaving 5 bases unmatched. CDR1 is SNHLY, CDR2 FYNNEI, per germline. CDR3 sequence: CASRPGLAFYNEQFF. CDR3 in DNA: TGTGCCAGCAGGCCGGGACTAGCGTTCTACAATGAGCAGTTCTTC. The full variable domain, its missing parts supplied by reference TRBV2 and TRBJ2-1, is EPEVTQTPSHQVTQMGQEVILRCVPISNHLYFYWYRQILGQKVEFLVSFYNNEISEKSEIFDDQFSVERPDGSNFTLKIRSTKLEDSAMYFCASRPGLAFYNEQFFGPGTRLTVL.

J is TRBJ1-5 and V is TRBV6-1; tentatively, D is TRBD1 (5 bases). In germline, CDR1 is MNHNS, CDR2 SASEGT. This CDR3 spans 15 amino acids. V lost 8 bases and J lost 10, with 24 bases in between. This chain's CDR3 is CASGEGGARVKPQHF. The CDR3 coding sequence is TGTGCCAGCGGAGAGGGAGGGGCACGGGTGAAACCCCAGCATTTT.

This chain links TRBV7-6 with TRBJ2-1; D remains ambiguous. The germline V gene encodes CDR1 SGHVS and CDR2 FNYEAQ. CDR3 length equals 13 residues. V was pared by 7 bases and J by 2 bases, with 9 bases between. CDR3 in DNA: TGTGCCAGCAAGGACGGAACCTACAATGAGCAGTTCTTC. This codes for CASKDGTYNEQFF.

This chain links TRBV5-1 with TRBJ1-1; 7 nucleotides match TRBD1. Trimming removed 2 bases from V and 7 bases from J; junction bases left unmatched: 8. This CDR3 is built from 14 residues. Germline values: CDR1 SGHRS, CDR2 YFSETQ. The CDR3 reads CASSFSGGQDEAFF. In DNA, the CDR3 is TGCGCCAGCAGCTTTTCGGGAGGACAGGATGAAGCTTTCTTT. Together with reference TRBV5-1 and TRBJ1-1, the CDR3 gives the full variable domain: KAGVTQTPRYLIKTRGQQVTLSCSPISGHRSVSWYQQTPGQGLQFLFEYFSETQRNKGNFPGRFSGRQFSNSRSEMNVSTLELGDSALYLCASSFSGGQDEAFFGQGTRLTVV.

The chain employs TRBV9 and TRBJ2-7; no reliable D call. This CDR3 has 13 amino acids. V lost 4 bases, J lost 12 bases, and 20 bases lay in between. From germline, CDR1 is SGDLS and CDR2 YYNGEE. The CDR3 coding sequence is TGTGCCAGCAGCCCACGACCCTTGGAGACCCGGTACTTC. This translates into CASSPRPLETRYF.